The present T cell receptor beta chain was sequenced within a study of T cells in narcolepsy (dated by TCRdb to the late 2010s). Regarding the complete study: The study enrolled patients with narcolepsy type 1 or type 2 (NT1, NT2) together with healthy control donors. Autoreactive T cells targeting hypocretin neuron self-antigens (hypocretin, TRIB2) were sought in narcolepsy patients, and TCR Vbeta sequencing was used to track clonotypes in blood and CSF.

The investigation overall reported the following: According to the report, autoreactive clonotypes were detected serially in the blood of the same patients and of different patients, but not in healthy controls. Patients and controls had similar numbers of sequenced blood memory CD4+ clonotypes, with averages of about 38,000 in patients and 30,000 to 35,000 in controls. In plots comparing CSF and blood CD4+ T cell clonotypes from the same patient, HCRT-specific and TRIB2-specific autoreactive clonotypes were highlighted. No sequences matching autoreactive T cell clones were contained in some blood memory CD4+ repertoires from patients and controls.

For TCR Vbeta sequencing, memory CD4+ T cells were sorted ex vivo from the peripheral blood of both healthy controls and narcolepsy patients. Library construction relied on the immunoSEQ multiplex PCR assay. Here the immuneACCESS table is served through TCRdb, limited to in-frame sequences with V and J called. Missing clones are a known gap in these copies; in checked studies unresolved V genes cover under half, and the rest lacks a known reason. The sample table lists 32,000 or so clones, roughly 80% of them with a count of one. Jointly, the top ten make up approximately 3.8% of the sample. This clone was recorded only once. There is no known antigen for this receptor. No much larger clone exists at a distance of one base, and base qualities are not known. The CDR3 runs 18 amino acids, cysteine and phenylalanine included. Left in the record is the CDR3 DNA by itself, 54 bases read in frame from the first base. Trimming removed 4 bases from V and 3 bases from J, leaving 22 bases between the germline ends. The germline V gene encodes CDR1 MNHNS and CDR2 SASEGT.

This sequence originates from a human donor in good health. The V gene is TRBV6-1 and the J gene is TRBJ2-4, with a weak D call of TRBD2 (7 bases match). Material for sequencing was memory (CD45RA-) CD4+ T cells from blood. The cell subset or site label, as the study defines it: memory T cells sorted ex vivo from peripheral blood. CDR3 reads: CASSAKRTAGDIKNIQYF. The DNA sequence is given as TGTGCCAGCAGTGCAAAGAGAACGGCGGGGGACATCAAAAACATTCAGTACTTC.